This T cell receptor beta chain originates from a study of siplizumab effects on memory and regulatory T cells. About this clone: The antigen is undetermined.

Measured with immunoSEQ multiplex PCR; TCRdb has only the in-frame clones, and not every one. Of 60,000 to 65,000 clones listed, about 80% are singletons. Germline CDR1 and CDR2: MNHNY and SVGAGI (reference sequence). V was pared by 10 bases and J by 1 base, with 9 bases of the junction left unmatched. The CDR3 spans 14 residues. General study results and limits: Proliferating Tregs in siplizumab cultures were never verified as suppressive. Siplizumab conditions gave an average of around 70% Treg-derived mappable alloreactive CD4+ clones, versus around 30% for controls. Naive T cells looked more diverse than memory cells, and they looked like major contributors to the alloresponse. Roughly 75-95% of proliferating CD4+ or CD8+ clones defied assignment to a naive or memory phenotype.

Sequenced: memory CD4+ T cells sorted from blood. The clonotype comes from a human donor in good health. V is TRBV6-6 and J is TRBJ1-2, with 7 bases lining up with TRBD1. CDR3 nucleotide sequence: TGTGCCACTTTAAATCCAGGGGGTAACTATGGCTACACCTTC. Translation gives CATLNPGGNYGYTF.